This TCR beta chain came from a study of CD8 T cells in Susac syndrome. Study-wide findings and caveats: The TCR sequencing and HLA analysis in the study involved a relatively small number of individuals, as the study acknowledged.

This CDR3 comprises 14 residues. Germline V CDR1 and CDR2: LNHNV, YYDKDF (reference sequence). V lost 3 bases and J lost 2; bases outside the gene matches: 4. Reverse transcription used roughly 0.45 to 1 ug RNA and random hexamers. The immunoSEQ assay covered 54 Vbeta and 13 Jbeta segments for CDR3. Using its own MiXCR run on the immunoSEQ multiplex PCR reads, TCRdb lists one record per CDR3 protein. The sample holds hundreds of thousands of distinct CDR3 sequences, approximately 91% seen once. Treatment-naive patients with stable or active relapsing-remitting disease were the multiple sclerosis controls. Negative isolation yielded CD4+ and CD8+ T cells, and FACS enriched TEMRA cells. As to this clonotype: Its antigen remains unidentified.

Sample: CD8+ T cells from PBMCs. The V gene is TRBV15, the J gene TRBJ2-7; 7 nucleotides line up with TRBD2. This clonotype was sampled from a human donor with multiple sclerosis. CDR3 sequence (DNA): TGTGCCACCAGCAGTGGACTAGTCCCCTACGAGCAGTACTTC. Encoded protein: CATSSGLVPYEQYF.